The 5 T cell receptor beta chains below were found in one sample sequenced in a study of cytomegalovirus exposure and HLA in healthy donors. Vbeta (60) and Jbeta (13) primers were used in the PCR. Produced via immunoSEQ multiplex PCR; TCRdb's table is partial and in-frame only. The sample includes around 130,000 clones, roughly 80% of them seen just once. The sequenced material came from PBMCs. The receptors were gathered from a female donor in good health and CMV-seronegative.

In DNA form, the CDR3 reads TGTGCCAGCAGTTTATTGCTAGCGGGGGCCACAGATACGCAGTATTTT. This translates into CASSLLLAGATDTQYF. The rearrangement uses TRBV28 and TRBJ2-3; 10 nucleotides line up with TRBD2. J was trimmed by 2 bases and V by 1 base; bases with no gene match: 3. The CDR3 is 16 residues long. CDR1 is MDHEN and CDR2 is SYDVKM in the germline V gene.

A word on this clone: Because the CDR3's place on the DNA is in doubt, the DNA is left out and the CDR3 is given as listed by TCRdb. This chain links TRBV6-6 with TRBJ2-5; the table's D gene call, TRBD2, was not cross checked with the DNA. Germline V gene sequence: CDR1 MNHNY, CDR2 SVGAGI (reference sequence). The CDR3 comprises 13 residues, both ends counted. The CDR3 loop is CASSLFGEETQYF.

This chain links TRBV9 with TRBJ2-7; 8 bases align to TRBD1. Unmatched junction bases numbered 5, after V lost 0 bases and J lost 6 bases. CDR3 size: 14 residues. In germline, CDR1 is SGDLS, CDR2 YYNGEE. The CDR3 coding sequence is TGTGCCAGCAGCGTAGCGCAGGGGGCAGGCGAGCAGTACTTC. Translation: CASSVAQGAGEQYF.

The genes are TRBV19 and TRBJ1-1; D gene unclear. Trimming pared 8 bases from V and 0 bases from J, leaving 4 bases between. The CDR3 sequence is 11 residues long. The germline V gene encodes CDR1 LNHDA and CDR2 SQIVND (reference sequence). The CDR3 loop reads CASLMNTEAFF. In nucleotides, the CDR3 is TGTGCCAGTCTAATGAACACTGAAGCTTTCTTT.

The rearrangement joins TRBV28 to TRBJ2-7; D ambiguous. The CDR3 is made up of 13 amino acids. Germline V gene data show CDR1 as MDHEN and CDR2 as SYDVKM. The ends were cut back, 9 bases at V and 6 bases at J, with 18 bases in the middle. CDR3 amino acids: CASQNLLTLEQYF. The CDR3 nucleotides read TGTGCCAGTCAGAACCTCTTGACTCTCGAGCAGTACTTC.